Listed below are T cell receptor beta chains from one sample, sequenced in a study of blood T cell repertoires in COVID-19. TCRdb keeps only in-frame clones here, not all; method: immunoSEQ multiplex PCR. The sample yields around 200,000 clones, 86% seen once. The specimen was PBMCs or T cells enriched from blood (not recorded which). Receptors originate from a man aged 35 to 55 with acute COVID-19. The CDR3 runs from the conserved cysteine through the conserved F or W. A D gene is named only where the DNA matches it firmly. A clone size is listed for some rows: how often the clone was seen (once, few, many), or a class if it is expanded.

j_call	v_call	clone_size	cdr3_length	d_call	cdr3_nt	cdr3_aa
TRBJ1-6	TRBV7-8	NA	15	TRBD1	TGTGCCAGCAGCTTAGCGCGGACAGGGCGATCACCCCTCCACTTT	CASSLARTGRSPLHF
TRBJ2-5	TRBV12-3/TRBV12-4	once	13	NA	TGTGCCAGCAGTTGGGGCTACCAAGAGACCCAGTACTTC	CASSWGYQETQYF
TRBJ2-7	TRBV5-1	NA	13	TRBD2	TGCGCCAGCAGCTTGATGGGGGAGGGCGAGCAGTACTTC	CASSLMGEGEQYF
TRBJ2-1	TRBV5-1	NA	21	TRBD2	TGCGCCAGCAGCGCCAGGGGGCGCGTACTAGCGGGAGGGGGACCGGGCAATGAGCAGTTCTTC	CASSARGRVLAGGGPGNEQFF
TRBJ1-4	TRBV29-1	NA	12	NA	TGCAGCGTTGGTAGGGGGGGAGAAAAACTGTTTTTT	CSVGRGGEKLFF
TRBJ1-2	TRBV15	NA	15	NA	TGTGCCACCAGCAGAGTGAACAGTCTCGCCTATGGCTACACCTTC	CATSRVNSLAYGYTF
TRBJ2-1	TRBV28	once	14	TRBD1	TGTGCCAGTAGACAGGGGGGCTCCTACAATGAGCAGTTCTTC	CASRQGGSYNEQFF
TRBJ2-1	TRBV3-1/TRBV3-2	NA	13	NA	TGTGCCAGCAGCCAATCCCGGTACAATGAGCAGTTCTTC	CASSQSRYNEQFF
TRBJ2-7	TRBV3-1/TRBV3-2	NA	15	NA	TGTGCCAGCAGCCCACTTAGCGGACCCTACTACGAGCAGTACTTC	CASSPLSGPYYEQYF
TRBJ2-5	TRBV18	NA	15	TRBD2	TGTGCCAGCTCATCCCTAGCGGGAGCATTAGAGACCCAGTACTTC	CASSSLAGALETQYF
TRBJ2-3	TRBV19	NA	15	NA	TGTGCCAGTAGTATATGGGCAGGGGGCACAGATACGCAGTATTTT	CASSIWAGGTDTQYF
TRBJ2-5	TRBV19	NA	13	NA	TGTGCCAGTAGCGGACTTAAAGGAGAGACCCAGTACTTC	CASSGLKGETQYF
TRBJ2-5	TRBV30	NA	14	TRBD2	TGTGCCTGGAGTGCTCCCGAAGCGGGGGAGACCCAGTACTTC	CAWSAPEAGETQYF
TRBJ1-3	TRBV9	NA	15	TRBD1	TGTGCCAGCAGCGCCCAGGGGGCGGCTGGAAACACCATATATTTT	CASSAQGAAGNTIYF
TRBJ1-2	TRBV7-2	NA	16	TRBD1	TGTGCCAGCAGCTTAGCACTCGGGACAGGGAACTATGGCTACACCTTC	CASSLALGTGNYGYTF
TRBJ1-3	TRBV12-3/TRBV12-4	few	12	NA	TGTGCCAGCGGGGCAAACGGAAACACCATATATTTT	CASGANGNTIYF
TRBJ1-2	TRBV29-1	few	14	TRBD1	TGCAGCGTTGAAGAAGACAGGGTCTGGCGTGGCTACACCTTC	CSVEEDRVWRGYTF
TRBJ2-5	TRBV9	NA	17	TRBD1	TGTGCCAGCAGCGTACACGAGGGGACAGGGAGGAGAGAGACCCAGTACTTC	CASSVHEGTGRRETQYF
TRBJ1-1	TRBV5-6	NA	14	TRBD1	TGTGCCAGCAGCTTGACCCAGGGGGCAACTGAAGCTTTCTTT	CASSLTQGATEAFF
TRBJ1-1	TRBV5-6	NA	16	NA	TGTGCCAGCAGCTTGAGATTGGCGGGGGTGAACACTGAAGCTTTCTTT	CASSLRLAGVNTEAFF
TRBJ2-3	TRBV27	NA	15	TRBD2	TGTGCCAGCAGTTTGGAGCGGGAGAAGGTAGATACGCAGTATTTT	CASSLEREKVDTQYF
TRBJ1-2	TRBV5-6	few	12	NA	TGTGCCAGCAGCTTAACAGCCGGAGGCTACACCTTC	CASSLTAGGYTF
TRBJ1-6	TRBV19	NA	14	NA	TGTGCCAGTAGCTCCGGGACTGTAGATTCACCCCTCCACTTT	CASSSGTVDSPLHF
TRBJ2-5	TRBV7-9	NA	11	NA	TGTGCCAGCAGCTTTCTCGAGACCCAGTACTTC	CASSFLETQYF
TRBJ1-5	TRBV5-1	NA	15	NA	TGCGCCAGCAGCTTGGGCGGGTATGGGGATCAGCCCCAGCATTTT	CASSLGGYGDQPQHF
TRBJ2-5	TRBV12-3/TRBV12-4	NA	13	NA	TGTGCCAGCAGTTTGGACAGCCAAGAGACCCAGTACTTC	CASSLDSQETQYF
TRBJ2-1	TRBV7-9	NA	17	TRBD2	TGTGCCAGCAGCTTTCCGGGACTAGCGGGAGGGGGTGGCGAGCAGTTCTTC	CASSFPGLAGGGGEQFF
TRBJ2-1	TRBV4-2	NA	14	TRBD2	TGTGCCAGCAGCCCGGGACTAGCGGTCTATGAGCAGTTCTTC	CASSPGLAVYEQFF
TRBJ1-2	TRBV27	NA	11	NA	TGTGCCAGCAGTTCAGGATATGGCTACACCTTC	CASSSGYGYTF
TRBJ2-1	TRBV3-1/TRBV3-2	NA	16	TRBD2	TGTGCCAGCAGCCAAGAAGGCGCGGGAGTCTACAATGAGCAGTTCTTC	CASSQEGAGVYNEQFF
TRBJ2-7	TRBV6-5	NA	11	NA	TGTGCCAGCACGTTGAGCTACGAGCAGTACTTC	CASTLSYEQYF